A selection of T cell receptor beta chains follows, all from one sample in a study of T cell repertoires in cytomegalovirus infection. Via MiXCR, TCRdb re-called the reads, giving one row per CDR3 protein. The table records more than 250,000 distinct CDR3 sequences, approximately 14% of them present only once. The sample taken for sequencing was PBMCs. These receptor sequences come from a human donor in good health (CMV status not recorded). Some clones in this sample may be carry-over from other donors' samples. Each CDR3 is given with its conserved first and last residue. A D gene is named only where the DNA matches it firmly. A clone size is listed for some rows: how often the clone was seen (once, few, many), or a class if it is expanded.

CASSLDPGTGELFF,TGTGCCAGCAGCTTGGACCCGGGCACCGGGGAGCTGTTTTTT,.,TRBJ2-2,many,TRBV7-2
CASSERWIGGNSPLHF,TGTGCCAGCAGTGAAAGATGGATTGGCGGAAATTCACCCCTCCACTTT,.,TRBJ1-6,.,TRBV6-1
CSANPEGIRDTQYF,TGCAGTGCTAATCCCGAGGGGATCCGAGATACGCAGTATTTT,.,TRBJ2-3,few,TRBV20-1
CASSLEHWNTGELFF,TGTGCCAGCAGCTTGGAACACTGGAACACCGGGGAGCTGTTTTTT,.,TRBJ2-2,few,TRBV5-4
CASSYFVRTQPQHF,TGTGCCAGCAGTTACTTCGTCAGGACTCAGCCCCAGCATTTT,.,TRBJ1-5,.,TRBV6-6
CASSSWDYTEAFF,TGTGCCAGCAGCTCCTGGGACTACACTGAAGCTTTCTTT,.,TRBJ1-1,few,TRBV11-1
CASSPDFPGLAGGVYNEQFF,TGTGCCAGCAGTCCAGACTTTCCGGGACTAGCGGGGGGGGTCTACAATGAGCAGTTCTTC,TRBD2,TRBJ2-1,.,TRBV2
CASSYQGITDTQYF,TGTGCCAGCAGTTACCAGGGGATCACAGATACGCAGTATTTT,.,TRBJ2-3,few,TRBV6-5
CASSYQDGMVAFF,TGTGCCAGCAGTTATCAGGACGGCATGGTAGCTTTCTTT,.,TRBJ1-1,.,TRBV6-5
CASGGTGVAEAFF,TGTGCCAGCGGGGGGACAGGAGTCGCTGAAGCTTTCTTT,TRBD1,TRBJ1-1,many,TRBV12-3/TRBV12-4
CASSATVPAGELFF,TGTGCCAGCAGCGCAACCGTCCCGGCCGGGGAGCTGTTTTTT,.,TRBJ2-2,many,TRBV5-4
CSARAGVPDTQYF,TGCAGTGCTAGAGCGGGGGTGCCAGATACGCAGTATTTT,.,TRBJ2-3,many,TRBV20-1
CASSVGLYNEQFF,TGTGCCAGCAGTGTTGGGCTTTACAATGAGCAGTTCTTC,.,TRBJ2-1,.,TRBV6-4
CASSRLGGKETQYF,TGTGCCAGCAGCCGGCTAGGGGGGAAGGAGACCCAGTACTTC,.,TRBJ2-5,many,TRBV14
CASSSVRGGKNIQYF,TGTGCCAGCAGCTCCGTTAGGGGTGGAAAAAACATTCAGTACTTC,.,TRBJ2-4,many,TRBV11-2
CASSLGPGGWGTEAFF,TGTGCCAGCAGCTTAGGGCCAGGGGGCTGGGGCACTGAAGCTTTCTTT,TRBD1,TRBJ1-1,many,TRBV7-2
CSASGPAQGEYGYTF,TGCAGTGCCTCCGGCCCGGCGCAGGGCGAGTATGGCTACACCTTC,.,TRBJ1-2,few,TRBV20-1
CASSGYRGNQPQHF,TGTGCCAGCAGCGGATACAGGGGCAATCAGCCCCAGCATTTT,.,TRBJ1-5,.,TRBV5-6
CASSYSAGGLYGYTF,TGTGCCAGCAGTTACTCGGCAGGGGGCCTCTATGGCTACACCTTC,TRBD1,TRBJ1-2,few,TRBV6-8
CSVLSLATNTGELFF,TGCAGTGTTCTCTCGTTAGCGACCAACACCGGGGAGCTGTTTTTT,.,TRBJ2-2,few,TRBV20-1
CASSVRLAGATGEQYF,TGTGCCAGCAGCGTGAGACTAGCGGGGGCCACCGGCGAGCAGTACTTC,TRBD2,TRBJ2-7,many,TRBV7-2
CASRTGVGNQPQHF,TGTGCCAGCAGGACAGGGGTTGGCAATCAGCCCCAGCATTTT,TRBD1,TRBJ1-5,few,TRBV12-3/TRBV12-4
CASSPLSYNTEAFF,TGTGCCAGCAGCCCCCTTTCCTATAACACTGAAGCTTTCTTT,.,TRBJ1-1,many,TRBV6-2/TRBV6-3
CASSLGGEVHNEQFF,TGTGCCAGTAGCCTAGGTGGCGAGGTCCACAATGAGCAGTTCTTC,.,TRBJ2-1,many,TRBV19
CASSSAPGLASDEQFF,TGTGCCAGCAGTAGCGCCCCGGGACTAGCTTCTGATGAGCAGTTCTTC,TRBD2,TRBJ2-1,many,TRBV28
CASSLDRSGTQYF,TGTGCCAGCAGCTTAGACCGCTCCGGGACCCAGTACTTC,.,TRBJ2-5,many,TRBV7-8
CTARGAGYNEQFF,TGCACCGCGCGGGGAGCGGGCTACAATGAGCAGTTCTTC,.,TRBJ2-1,.,TRBV20-1
CASSVQTGSTEAFF,TGCGCCAGCAGCGTACAGACAGGGAGCACTGAAGCTTTCTTT,TRBD1,TRBJ1-1,.,TRBV5-1
CSGGDTDTQYF,TGCAGTGGGGGAGACACAGATACGCAGTATTTT,.,TRBJ2-3,few,TRBV20-1
CASSQGGFPQETQYF,TGTGCCAGCAGCCAGGGTGGCTTCCCTCAAGAGACCCAGTACTTC,.,TRBJ2-5,many,TRBV4-2
CSASRGSYEQYF,TGCAGTGCTAGTCGAGGGAGCTACGAGCAGTACTTC,.,TRBJ2-7,.,TRBV20-1
CASSYSTQVGYTF,TGTGCCAGCAGTTACTCGACACAGGTCGGCTACACCTTC,.,TRBJ1-2,.,TRBV6-5
CSGTGGDLTGEQYF,TGCAGCGGAACAGGGGGCGACCTTACGGGCGAGCAGTACTTC,TRBD1,TRBJ2-7,few,TRBV29-1